Following are 21 T cell receptor beta chains from one sample sequenced in a study of brain T cells in children with intractable seizures. Only in-frame clones appear in the TCRdb table, and some are missing; sequencing was by immunoSEQ multiplex PCR. The data contain some 80,000 clones, around 91% of them singletons. This sample comprised peripheral blood, obtained at surgery. The source of these receptors is a girl aged 2 to 9 with Rasmussen encephalitis and intractable seizures.

The genes are TRBV7-9 and TRBJ2-7; 9 nucleotides line up with TRBD1. Germline V gene data show CDR1 as SEHNR and CDR2 as FQNEAQ (reference sequence). This CDR3 spans 17 amino acids. The ends lost 5 bases at V and 4 bases at J; junction bases unmatched: 15. CDR3 nucleotides: TGTGCCAGCAGCCCGATTGGGGCTGGGACAGGGAGATACGAGCAGTACTTC. Translation: CASSPIGAGTGRYEQYF.

The V call is TRBV6-5, the J call TRBJ1-3, with D perhaps TRBD1 (5 bases). The CDR3 extends over 16 amino acids. Trimming cost V 3 bases and J 4 bases, with 16 bases left between them. Germline CDR1 reads MNHEY; CDR2 reads SVGAGI. CDR3 in amino acids: CASSYAGPGRGNTIYF. The CDR3 DNA follows: TGTGCCAGCAGTTATGCGGGGCCCGGGAGGGGAAACACCATATATTTT.

J is TRBJ2-6 and V is TRBV2; D remains ambiguous. The CDR3 covers 17 residues. Germline CDR1 SNHLY, CDR2 FYNNEI. Deletions cut 6 bases from V and 4 bases from J, with 19 bases between. CDR3 DNA sequence: TGTGCCAGCAGCAAAGCCAGATATCCGTCCGGGGCCAACGTCCTGACTTTC. The encoded protein is CASSKARYPSGANVLTF.

J is TRBJ1-6 and V is TRBV13; no clear D. CDR3 length equals 13 residues. CDR1 PRHDT and CDR2 FYEKMQ come from the germline V gene (reference sequence). The V gene lost 0 bases and the J gene lost 7 bases, with 4 bases spanning the gap. CDR3 region: CASSLGRNSPLHF. In nucleotides, the CDR3 is TGTGCCAGCAGCTTAGGCCGGAATTCACCCCTCCACTTT.

The chain recombines TRBV7-9 with TRBJ1-6; TRBD1 might be the D (5 bases). The CDR3 has 12 amino acids. Looked up from germline, CDR1 is SEHNR and CDR2 is FQNEAQ (reference sequence). V was trimmed by 4 bases and J by 12 bases, leaving 10 bases between them. CDR3 coding DNA: TGTGCCAGCAGCTCCGACGGACAACCCCTCCACTTT. This codes for CASSSDGQPLHF.

The V call is TRBV18, the J call TRBJ2-1; D gene unclear. The CDR3 consists of 14 residues. V gave up 2 bases and J gave up 3 bases, with 8 bases separating them. Germline CDR1 reads KGHSH; CDR2 reads LQKENI. The chain's CDR3 is CASSPSGSYNEQFF. In DNA form, the CDR3 reads TGTGCCAGCTCACCATCAGGTAGCTACAATGAGCAGTTCTTC.

The chain recombines TRBV5-4 with TRBJ1-4, with unresolved D. This CDR3 region has 12 residues. Germline V gene data show CDR1 as SGHNT and CDR2 as YYREEE (reference sequence). V lost 4 bases, J lost 4 bases, and 5 bases lay in between. CDR3 amino acids: CASSAFNEKLFF. The CDR3, as DNA: TGTGCCAGCAGCGCCTTTAATGAAAAACTGTTTTTT. Combining the CDR3 with reference TRBV5-4 and TRBJ1-4 gives the whole variable domain ETGVTQSPTHLIKTRGQQVTLRCSSQSGHNTVSWYQQALGQGPQFIFQYYREEENGRGNFPPRFSGLQFPNYSSELNVNALELDDSALYLCASSAFNEKLFFGSGTQLSVL.

J is TRBJ1-4 and V is TRBV29-1, with a weak D call TRBD1 (5 bases). The CDR3 is made up of 15 amino acids. Looked up from germline, CDR1 is SQVTM and CDR2 is ANQGSEA. V was pared by 7 bases and J by 6 bases, with 21 bases between. CDR3 region: CSARGETNGDEKLFF. DNA for the CDR3: TGCAGCGCCCGAGGGGAGACCAACGGAGATGAAAAACTGTTTTTT.

J is TRBJ1-1 and V is TRBV12-3 or TRBV12-4; 7 nucleotides agree with TRBD1. CDR3 length: 12 residues. Trimming at V came to 6 bases and at J to 11 bases, leaving 9 bases not matched to a gene. The CDR3 loop reads CASSRSPGQAFF. CDR3 nucleotides: TGTGCCAGCAGCAGGAGTCCGGGACAGGCTTTCTTT.

This chain connects TRBV10-1 to TRBJ2-7; D not resolved. The CDR3 is made up of 18 amino acids. Trimming cost V 8 bases and J 3 bases, with 29 bases left between them. The germline V gene encodes CDR1 WNHNN and CDR2 SYGVQD (reference sequence). The CDR3 loop is CASPTDTRTSRRDYEQYF. CDR3 sequence (DNA): TGCGCCAGCCCTACTGACACCCGGACGTCTAGACGTGACTACGAGCAGTACTTC.

The chain has TRBV7-8 and TRBJ2-7; D call uncertain. The CDR3 totals 13 residues. V dropped 3 bases and J dropped 3 bases, with 9 bases sitting between them. CDR1 is SGHVS and CDR2 is FQNEAQ in the germline V gene. CDR3 amino acids: CASSFTMSYEQYF. The CDR3 nucleotides are TGTGCCAGCAGCTTTACGATGAGCTACGAGCAGTACTTC.

The chain employs TRBV30 and TRBJ1-5, with D possibly matching TRBD1 (5 bases). Deletions cut 3 bases from V and 6 bases from J, with 15 bases between. The germline CDR1 and CDR2 sequences are GTSNPN and SVGIG (reference sequence). The CDR3 covers 14 residues. The CDR3 DNA is TGTGCCTGGAGACGGCAGGGCGGAGGTCAGCCCCAGCATTTT. As protein: CAWRRQGGGQPQHF.

The gene calls are TRBV6-6 and TRBJ2-3; D gene uncertain. V was trimmed by 2 bases and J by 5 bases, leaving 14 bases between them. The CDR3 has 15 amino acids. CDR1 and CDR2 (germline): MNHNY, SVGAGI (reference sequence). The CDR3: CASSYQQHLGDTQYF. CDR3 in DNA: TGTGCCAGCAGTTACCAGCAACACTTGGGAGATACGCAGTATTTT.

The rearrangement uses TRBV6-5 and TRBJ2-3, with 12 bases identical to TRBD2. Trimming removed 4 bases from V and 5 bases from J; junction bases left unmatched: 7. CDR3 size: 16 residues. The germline V gene has CDR1 MNHEY and CDR2 SVGAGI. CDR3 sequence (DNA): TGTGCCAGCAGTTCCCTAGCGGGAGGGACTCAAGATACGCAGTATTTT. Translation gives CASSSLAGGTQDTQYF.

The V and J genes are TRBV27 and TRBJ1-1; weak D call: TRBD1 (5 bases). CDR1 is MNHEY and CDR2 is SMNVEV in the germline V gene (reference sequence). Deletions cut 6 bases from V and 4 bases from J, with 9 bases between. The length of the CDR3 is 12 residues. The chain's CDR3 is CASRRGRTEAFF. The CDR3 bases are TGTGCCAGCAGGAGGGGCCGCACTGAAGCTTTCTTT.

This clone appeared a single time. V is TRBV7-9 and J is TRBJ1-2; D is ambiguous. Trimming cost V 4 bases and J 7 bases, with 7 bases left between them. Per germline, CDR1 SEHNR and CDR2 FQNEAQ (reference sequence). The CDR3 consists of 11 residues. This chain's CDR3 is CASSSLGGYTF. CDR3 coding DNA: TGTGCCAGCAGCTCCCTTGGTGGCTACACCTTC.

The gene calls are TRBV7-6 and TRBJ2-6, with D unclear. Trimming cost V 4 bases and J 0 bases, with 13 bases left between them. The CDR3 length is 17 residues. Germline lookup yields CDR1 SGHVS and CDR2 FNYEAQ. The CDR3 spells CASSSRYRRSGANVLTF. The CDR3 DNA follows: TGTGCCAGCAGCTCCAGGTACAGACGCTCTGGGGCCAACGTCCTGACTTTC. Together with reference TRBV7-6 and TRBJ2-6, the CDR3 gives the full variable domain: GAGVSQSPRYKVTKRGQDVALRCDPISGHVSLYWYRQALGQGPEFLTYFNYEAQQDKSGLPNDRFSAERPEGSISTLTIQRTEQRDSAMYRCASSSRYRRSGANVLTFGAGSRLTVL.

V usage is TRBV24-1 and J usage is TRBJ1-1; unclear D gene. This CDR3 is 13 amino acids long. The V end was cut by 6 bases, the J end by 7 bases, with 14 bases between. Germline CDR1 KGHDR, CDR2 SFDVKD. The CDR3 loop reads CATSQAGGSEAFF. Here the CDR3 DNA reads TGTGCCACCAGTCAAGCCGGTGGGAGTGAAGCTTTCTTT.

The rearrangement uses TRBV27 and TRBJ2-3, with 14 positions matching TRBD2. The germline CDR1 and CDR2 sequences are MNHEY and SMNVEV (reference sequence). J gave up 5 bases and V 3 bases, and 13 bases lay outside the gene matches. There are 19 residues in the CDR3. CDR3: CASSLGWTSGRWGRDTQYF. The CDR3 DNA reads as TGTGCCAGCAGTTTGGGGTGGACTAGCGGGAGGTGGGGGAGAGATACGCAGTATTTT.

This sequence joins TRBV4-1 and TRBJ1-4; TRBD1 matches at 8 bases. Germline V gene lookup returns CDR1 MGHRA and CDR2 YSYEKL. The CDR3 runs 15 residues. Trimming at V came to 4 bases and at J to 7 bases, leaving 8 bases not matched to a gene. The CDR3 DNA follows: TGCGCCAGCAGCCCCGACAGGGGAGGTGGTGAAAAACTGTTTTTT. It translates to CASSPDRGGGEKLFF.

The gene calls are TRBV11-2 and TRBJ2-3, with 7 nucleotides matching TRBD2. In germline, CDR1 is SGHAT, CDR2 FQNNGV. Trimming removed 5 bases from V and 0 bases from J; junction bases left unmatched: 8. The CDR3 length is 16 residues. The CDR3 loop is CASSPGLFGSTDTQYF. The CDR3 region has the DNA TGTGCCAGCAGCCCGGGACTATTTGGCAGCACAGATACGCAGTATTTT.